The source of this T cell receptor (beta chain) is a study of cytomegalovirus exposure and HLA in healthy donors. The wider study: A prior study identified 117 million unique TCR beta sequences from some 180 million T cells. General study results and limits: A classifier reportedly called cytomegalovirus status with high sensitivity and specificity.

The PCR used 60 Vbeta and 13 Jbeta primers. TCRdb's table, derived via immunoSEQ multiplex PCR, lists solely in-frame clones and lacks some. This sample has over 150,000 clones, with roughly two thirds found just once. The CDR3 extends over 14 amino acids. Germline V gene data show CDR1 as MNHNS and CDR2 as SASEGT. Trimming cost V 4 bases and J 5 bases; bases outside gene matches: 4. With respect to this clone: Its specificity is unknown.

This receptor was obtained from a woman younger than 30 in good health and CMV-seropositive. V is TRBV6-1 and J is TRBJ2-5, with 10 bases that match TRBD2. The specimen sequenced was PBMCs. The CDR3 coding sequence is TGTGCCAGCAGTGGGCTAGCGGGGGATGAGACCCAGTACTTC. Translation gives CASSGLAGDETQYF.